The source of this TCR beta chain is a study of beta chain features in type 1 diabetes. Study context: There were around 100,000,000 sorted cells examined across all samples.

This clone was counted between two and nine times. Its target is not known. Expressed TCRB transcripts were sequenced because the entire RNA isolate underwent reverse transcription. The average output of naive, central memory and regulatory T cell samples was millions of reads. Measured with immunoSEQ multiplex PCR; TCRdb has only the in-frame clones, and not every one. The data contain around 260,000 clones, approximately 25% of them singletons. The germline V gene has CDR1 SGDLS and CDR2 YYNGEE. Germline trimming cut 5 bases from V and 3 bases from J; bases unmatched to any gene: 3. The CDR3 has 13 residues. Whole-study results and caveats: Moderate but significant shortening of TCRB CDR3s was recorded in all four CD4+ subsets from Type 1 diabetes patients.

The chain carries TRBV9 and TRBJ1-2; 8 positions agree with TRBD1. The sequencing sample was made of naive CD4+ T cells from blood. The sequence derives from a woman in her twenties or thirties with type 1 diabetes. The CDR3 region is CASSVQGDYGYTF. CDR3 sequence (DNA): TGTGCCAGCAGTGTACAGGGGGACTATGGCTACACCTTC.